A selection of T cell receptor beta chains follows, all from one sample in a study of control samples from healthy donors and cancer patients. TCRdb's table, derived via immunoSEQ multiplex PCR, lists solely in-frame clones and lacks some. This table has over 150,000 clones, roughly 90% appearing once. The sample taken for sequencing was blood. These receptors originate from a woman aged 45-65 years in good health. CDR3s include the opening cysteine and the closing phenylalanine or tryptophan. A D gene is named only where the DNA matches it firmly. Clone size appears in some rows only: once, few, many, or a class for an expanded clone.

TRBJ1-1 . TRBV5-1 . TGCGCCAGCAGCTTGGCGGAGTCGAGGGGGAGCACTGAAGCTTTCTTT CASSLAESRGSTEAFF
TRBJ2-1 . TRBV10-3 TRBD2 TGTGCCATCAGTGAGTCGACGGCTAGCGGGGGGACCAATGAGCAGTTCTTC CAISESTASGGTNEQFF
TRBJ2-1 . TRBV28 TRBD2 TGTGCCAGCAGTCGTCAACTAGCGGGAGGGAGGAACAATGAGCAGTTCTTC CASSRQLAGGRNNEQFF
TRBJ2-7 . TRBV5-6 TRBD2 TGTGCCCGCAGCTGGGGGGGCCGGGGGGGATACGAGCAGTACTTC CARSWGGRGGYEQYF
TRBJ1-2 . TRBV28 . TGTGCCGACGCGGACAGTAACTATGGCTACACCTTC CADADSNYGYTF
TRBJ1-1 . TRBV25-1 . TGTGCCAGCAGCAGGGGTGTGATCACTGAAGCTTTCTTT CASSRGVITEAFF
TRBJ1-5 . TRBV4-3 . TGCGCCAGCAGCCCACGGACAGTCAATCAGCCCCAGCATTTT CASSPRTVNQPQHF
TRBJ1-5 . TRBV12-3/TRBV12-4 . TGTGCCAGCAGTTTCGCAGGAAAACAGCCCCAGCATTTT CASSFAGKQPQHF
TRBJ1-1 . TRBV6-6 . TGTGCCAGCAGACCTCCGAGAGGCAGGGACACTGAAGCTTTCTTT CASRPPRGRDTEAFF
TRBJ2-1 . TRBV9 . TGTGCCCGCGGCCAGGGGGCGGGGGGAAATGAGCAGTTCTTC CARGQGAGGNEQFF
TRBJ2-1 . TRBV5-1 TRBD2 TGCGCCAGCAGCTTGATAGCGGGGGGCTACAATGAGCAGTTCTTC CASSLIAGGYNEQFF
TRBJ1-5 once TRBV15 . TGTGCCACCAGCCGCCATCAACAGCCCCAGCATTTT CATSRHQQPQHF
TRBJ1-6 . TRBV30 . TGTGCCTGGAGTGTACAGGACAGTGGTTCACCCCTCCACTTT CAWSVQDSGSPLHF
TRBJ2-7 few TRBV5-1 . TGCGCCAGCAGCTTGGCTCCAAGTGGGGGGGCGAGCTCCTACGAGCAGTACTTC CASSLAPSGGASSYEQYF
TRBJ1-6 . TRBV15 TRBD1 TGTGCCACCAGCAGAGATTTGACAGGGTCAGGTTCACCCCTCCACTTT CATSRDLTGSGSPLHF
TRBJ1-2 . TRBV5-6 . TGTGCCAGCAGCCTCGACAGTCACTATGGCTACACCTTC CASSLDSHYGYTF
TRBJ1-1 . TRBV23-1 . TGCGCCAGCAGTCTATCTAGGAACACTGAAGCTTTCTTT CASSLSRNTEAFF
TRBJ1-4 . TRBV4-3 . TGCGCCAGCAGGGCAGGGTTAAATGAAAAACTGTTTTTT CASRAGLNEKLFF
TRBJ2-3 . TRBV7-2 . TGTGCCAGCAGCAAAGGAGGGTATGGGGATACGCAGTATTTT CASSKGGYGDTQYF
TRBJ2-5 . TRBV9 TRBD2 TGTGCCAGCAGCTTGACTAGCGGGAGTGTGGAGACCCAGTACTTC CASSLTSGSVETQYF
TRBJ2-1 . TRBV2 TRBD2 TGTGCCAGCAGTCTGACTAGCGGGGGGTACAATGAGCAGTTCTTC CASSLTSGGYNEQFF
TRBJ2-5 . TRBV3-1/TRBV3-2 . TGTGCCAGCAGCCATCGCGGCGGAGAGACCCAGTACTTC CASSHRGGETQYF
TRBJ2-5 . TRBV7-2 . TGTGCCAGCAGCTTAGCGCTTTCGCGCCCAGAGACCCAGTACTTC CASSLALSRPETQYF
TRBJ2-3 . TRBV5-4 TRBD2 TGTGCCAGCAGCTTTGGCGGGGGTAAGGATACGCAGTATTTT CASSFGGGKDTQYF
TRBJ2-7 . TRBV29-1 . TGCAGCGGAGGTCGCGGGGTGCAAGACGAGCAGTACTTC CSGGRGVQDEQYF
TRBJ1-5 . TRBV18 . TGTGCCAGCTCACCACTGCCTGATCAGCCCCAGCATTTT CASSPLPDQPQHF
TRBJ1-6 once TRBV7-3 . TGTGCCAGCAGCTTAAACCCGGATTCACCCCTCCACTTT CASSLNPDSPLHF
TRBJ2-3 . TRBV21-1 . TGTGCCAGCAGCAGCGACAGCTGGGGTTGGGCAGATACGCAGTATTTT CASSSDSWGWADTQYF
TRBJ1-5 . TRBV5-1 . TGCGCCAGCAGCTTGGGGGGATCAGGTCAGCCCCAGCATTTT CASSLGGSGQPQHF
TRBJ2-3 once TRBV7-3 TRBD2 TGTGCCAGCAGCTTTGGCACTAGCGGTTCCACAGATACGCAGTATTTT CASSFGTSGSTDTQYF
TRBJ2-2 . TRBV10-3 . TGTGCCATCAGTGGAGGGGGGGCGGGGACCGGGGAGCTGTTTTTT CAISGGGAGTGELFF
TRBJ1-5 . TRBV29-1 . TGCAGCGTTGCGGTAGGCACGGGGACGCGGGACAATCAGCCCCAGCATTTT CSVAVGTGTRDNQPQHF
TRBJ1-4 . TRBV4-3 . TGCGCCAGCAGCCCTACGAGGCCAAGAAGTAATGAAAAACTGTTTTTT CASSPTRPRSNEKLFF
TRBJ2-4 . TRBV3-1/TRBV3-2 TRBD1 TGTGCCAGCAGCCTCGGACCGGGACAGGGGGTAAGGATAGCCAAAAACATTCAGTACTTC CASSLGPGQGVRIAKNIQYF
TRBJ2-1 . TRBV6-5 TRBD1 TGTGCCAGCAGTATGGGACAGGGGTCCTACAATGAGCAGTTCTTC CASSMGQGSYNEQFF
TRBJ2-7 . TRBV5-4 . TGTGCCAGCAGCTTCGACTACTACGAGCAGTACTTC CASSFDYYEQYF